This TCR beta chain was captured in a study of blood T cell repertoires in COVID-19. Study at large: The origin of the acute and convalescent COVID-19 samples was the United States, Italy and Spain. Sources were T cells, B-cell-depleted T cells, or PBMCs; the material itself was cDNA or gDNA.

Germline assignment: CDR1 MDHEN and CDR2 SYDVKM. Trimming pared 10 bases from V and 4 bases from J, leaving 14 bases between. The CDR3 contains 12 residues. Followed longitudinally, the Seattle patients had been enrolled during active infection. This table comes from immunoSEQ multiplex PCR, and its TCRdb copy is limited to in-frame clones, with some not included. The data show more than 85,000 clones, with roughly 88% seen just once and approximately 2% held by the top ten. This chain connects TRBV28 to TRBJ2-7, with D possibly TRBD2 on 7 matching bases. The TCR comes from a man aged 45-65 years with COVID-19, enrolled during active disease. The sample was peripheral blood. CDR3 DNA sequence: TGTGCCACGAGGGGGGGGCCTTACGAGCAGTACTTC. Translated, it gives CATRGGPYEQYF. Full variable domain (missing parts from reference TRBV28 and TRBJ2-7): DVKVTQSSRYLVKRTGEKVFLECVQDMDHENMFWYRQDPGLGLRLIYFSYDVKMKEKGDIPEGYSVSREKKERFSLILESASTNQTSMYLCATRGGPYEQYFGPGTRLTVT.